This passage covers 5 T cell receptor beta chains from one sample sequenced in a study of CD8+ T cells in alopecia areata. Treatment of the sample: oral pan-JAK inhibitor, 5-10 mg twice daily. Those with alopecia areata gave lesional scalp punch biopsies and peripheral blood. Once RNA had been extracted, it was reverse transcribed into cDNA to act as the sequencing template. Clones were sequenced by immunoSEQ multiplex PCR, and TCRdb holds only the in-frame ones, with some missing. The table has about 4,400 clones, around 57% seen once. The sample was skin, taken at week 4, from a patient treated with tofacitinib. These receptors all come from a human donor with alopecia areata.

The CDR3 DNA reads TGTGCCTGGAGTGTGAGTGGGAATACGCAGTATTTT. Protein: CAWSVSGNTQYF. This rearrangement joins TRBV30 to TRBJ2-3; D is uncertain. V was trimmed by 0 bases and J by 7 bases, leaving 8 bases between them. This CDR3 is 12 amino acids long. Germline V gene sequence: CDR1 GTSNPN, CDR2 SVGIG (reference sequence).

This clone was counted only a few times. The V and J genes are TRBV7-8 and TRBJ2-1; tentatively, D is TRBD2 (6 bases). The CDR3 extends over 16 amino acids. The V and J ends lost 4 bases and 5 bases respectively, with 18 bases between them. The germline V gene encodes CDR1 SGHVS and CDR2 FQNEAQ. Here the CDR3 reads CASSSGRLATNNEQFF. For the CDR3, the DNA is TGTGCCAGCAGCTCGGGCCGCCTAGCGACGAACAATGAGCAGTTCTTC. The full variable domain, completed using reference TRBV7-8 and TRBJ2-1, is GAGVSQSPRYKVAKRGQDVALRCDPISGHVSLFWYQQALGQGPEFLTYFQNEAQLDKSGLPSDRFFAERPEGSVSTLKIQRTQQEDSAVYLCASSSGRLATNNEQFFGPGTRLTVL.

The rearrangement uses TRBV7-8 and TRBJ2-1; D is possibly TRBD2 (6 bases). Trimming shortened V by 5 bases and J by 0 bases, and 17 bases separated the two germline ends. CDR3 size: 17 residues. Per germline, CDR1 SGHVS and CDR2 FQNEAQ. The CDR3 nucleotides are TGTGCCAGCAGCGAACTCGGAGGGAGGAGCTCCTACAATGAGCAGTTCTTC. It yields the protein CASSELGGRSSYNEQFF.

The chain has TRBV9 and TRBJ1-1, with 7 bases that match TRBD1. The CDR3 is made up of 15 amino acids. Germline V gene sequence: CDR1 SGDLS, CDR2 YYNGEE. The trim removed 3 bases at V and 2 bases at J, leaving 7 bases unmatched. The chain's CDR3 is CASSAKGTVNTEAFF. The CDR3 bases are TGTGCCAGCAGCGCAAAGGGGACAGTTAACACTGAAGCTTTCTTT.

The chain has TRBV7-8 and TRBJ1-2, with a possible D match to TRBD1 (6 bases). The CDR3 extends over 16 amino acids. CDR1 is SGHVS and CDR2 is FQNEAQ in the germline V gene. The ends were cut back, 5 bases at V and 3 bases at J, with 19 bases in the middle. CDR3 bases: TGTGCCAGCAGCCCTAGGGGCCAGGGGATTTACTATGGCTACACCTTC. Translation gives CASSPRGQGIYYGYTF.